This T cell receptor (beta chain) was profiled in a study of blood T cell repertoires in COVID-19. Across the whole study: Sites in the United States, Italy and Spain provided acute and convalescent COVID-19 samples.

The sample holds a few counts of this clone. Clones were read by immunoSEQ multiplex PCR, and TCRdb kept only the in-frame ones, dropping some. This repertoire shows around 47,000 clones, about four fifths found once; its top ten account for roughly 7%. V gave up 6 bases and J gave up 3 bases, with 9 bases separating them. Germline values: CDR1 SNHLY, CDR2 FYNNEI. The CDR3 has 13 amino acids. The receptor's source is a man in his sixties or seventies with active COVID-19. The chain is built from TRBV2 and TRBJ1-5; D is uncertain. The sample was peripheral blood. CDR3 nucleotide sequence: TGTGCCAGCAGCCAGGAGGACAATCAGCCCCAGCATTTT. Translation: CASSQEDNQPQHF. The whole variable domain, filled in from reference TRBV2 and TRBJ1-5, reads EPEVTQTPSHQVTQMGQEVILRCVPISNHLYFYWYRQILGQKVEFLVSFYNNEISEKSEIFDDQFSVERPDGSNFTLKIRSTKLEDSAMYFCASSQEDNQPQHFGDGTRLSIL.